What follows are 4 T cell receptor beta chains derived from one specimen sequenced in a study of graft-versus-host responses after intestinal transplantation. The assay was immunoSEQ multiplex PCR, and TCRdb's table has in-frame clones only and misses some. Of some 96,000 clones in the sample, 80% to 95% were seen once. This sample comprised PBMCs, obtained approximately 420 days after intestinal transplant. Receptor source: a human patient who received an intestinal transplant, so some T cells may come from the graft donor.

The V gene is TRBV6-1, the J gene TRBJ1-3; tentative D call: TRBD1 (5 bases). CDR3 length equals 14 residues. Germline CDR1 is MNHNS and CDR2 is SASEGT. V was trimmed by 4 bases and J by 4 bases, leaving 11 bases between them. The CDR3 here is CASSVAGTGNTIYF. For the CDR3, the DNA is TGTGCCAGCAGTGTGGCAGGGACCGGAAACACCATATATTTT.

The V call is TRBV4-2, the J call TRBJ1-5; no firm D call. V was pared by 0 bases and J by 7 bases, with 19 bases between. The CDR3 sequence is 17 residues long. Germline V gene data show CDR1 as LGHNA and CDR2 as YNFKEQ. The chain's CDR3 is CASSQERGPAGPQPQHF. The CDR3 coding sequence is TGTGCCAGCAGCCAAGAGCGCGGACCGGCCGGCCCCCAGCCCCAGCATTTT.

This clone was recorded once. The chain recombines TRBV14 with TRBJ1-1; D is ambiguous. CDR3 length: 13 amino acids. The germline V gene encodes CDR1 SGHDN and CDR2 FVKESK. Trimming took off 3 bases at V and 7 bases at J, with 12 bases between the two ends. As DNA, the CDR3 is TGTGCCAGCAGCCACTGGGAACGTAATGAAGCTTTCTTT. Translating it yields CASSHWERNEAFF. The complete variable domain, with remaining parts taken from reference TRBV14 and TRBJ1-1, reads EAGVTQFPSHSVIEKGQTVTLRCDPISGHDNLYWYRRVMGKEIKFLLHFVKESKQDESGMPNNRFLAERTGGTYSTLKVQPAELEDSGVYFCASSHWERNEAFFGQGTRLTVV.

In its sample, this clone was seen once. The chain has TRBV2 and TRBJ1-3; D perhaps matches TRBD1 (6 bases). Germline CDR1 reads SNHLY; CDR2 reads FYNNEI. This CDR3 is built from 14 residues. With 3 bases removed from V and 3 bases from J, the gap between germline ends came to 9 bases. For the CDR3, the DNA is TGTGCCAGCAGTGATCAAGGGGGTGGAAACACCATATATTTT. Protein product: CASSDQGGGNTIYF.